The 23 T cell receptor beta chains listed next were all sequenced from one sample in a study of blood T cell repertoires in COVID-19. The repertoire was sequenced with immunoSEQ multiplex PCR; TCRdb's copy has only in-frame clones and lacks some. The sample records some 240,000 clones, approximately 88% being singletons. Sequenced material: PBMCs or T cells enriched from blood (not recorded which). These receptors all stem from a middle-aged woman who had been exposed to COVID-19.

V gene TRBV27 combines with J gene TRBJ2-7; TRBD1 agrees at 7 bases. Germline V lookup: CDR1 MNHEY, CDR2 SMNVEV (reference sequence). The CDR3 length is 13 residues. V trimming: 7 bases; J trimming: 1 base; junction bases outside the gene matches: 4. Here the CDR3 reads CASTPDRSYEQYV. Here the CDR3 DNA reads TGTGCCAGCACTCCGGACAGGTCCTACGAGCAGTACGTC.

The chain carries TRBV5-1 and TRBJ1-6; possible D gene TRBD1, 6 bases. The germline V and J ends were trimmed by 3 bases and 7 bases, with 11 bases remaining between them. The CDR3 is 14 residues long. Germline V gives CDR1 SGHRS, CDR2 YFSETQ. CDR3 loop: CASSSDSQNSPLHF. As DNA, the CDR3 is TGCGCCAGCAGCTCGGACAGCCAGAATTCACCCCTCCACTTT.

This chain uses TRBV27 with TRBJ1-1, with 8 bases matching TRBD1. Germline V gives CDR1 MNHEY, CDR2 SMNVEV (reference sequence). V trimming: 5 bases; J trimming: 0 bases; junction bases outside the gene matches: 14. This CDR3 has 18 amino acids. CDR3 bases: TGTGCCAGCAGTCAAGGGGGGAAAAGGACAGGGATGAACACTGAAGCTTTCTTT. It specifies CASSQGGKRTGMNTEAFF.

Only a few counts were recorded for this clone. V usage is TRBV6-2 or TRBV6-3 and J usage is TRBJ2-7; no reliable D call. Germline values: CDR1 MNHEY, CDR2 SVGEGT. This CDR3 has 12 residues. Trimming shortened V by 2 bases and J by 2 bases, and 4 bases separated the two germline ends. This CDR3 reads CASSYAAYEQYF. DNA for the CDR3: TGTGCCAGCAGTTACGCGGCCTACGAGCAGTACTTC.

This clone was detected a few times. Other DNA sequences in the sample encode the same CDR3. The chain links TRBV30 to TRBJ1-3; D call uncertain. The germline CDR1 and CDR2 sequences are GTSNPN and SVGIG (reference sequence). Trimming cost V 0 bases and J 0 bases, with 6 bases left between them. The CDR3 loop spans 14 amino acids. The CDR3 DNA is TGTGCCTGGAGTGTTGGCCTCTCTGGAAACACCATATATTTT. Amino acid sequence: CAWSVGLSGNTIYF.

The chain couples TRBV7-8 to TRBJ1-1, with D possibly being TRBD1 (5 bases). The germline gives CDR1 SGHVS, CDR2 FQNEAQ. Trimming pared 6 bases from V and 2 bases from J, leaving 10 bases between. This CDR3 is 13 amino acids long. Here the CDR3 reads CASRPRGNTEAFF. Here the CDR3 DNA reads TGTGCCAGCAGACCAAGGGGTAACACTGAAGCTTTCTTT.

The V and J genes are TRBV3-1 (or the pseudogene TRBV3-2) and TRBJ1-3, with 7 bases that match TRBD1. This CDR3 has 15 residues. V lost 1 base to trimming and J lost 0 bases; unmatched junction nucleotides: 0. Per germline, CDR1 LGHDT and CDR2 YNNKEL (reference sequence). Here the CDR3 reads CASSQGTGSGNTIYF. DNA for the CDR3: TGTGCCAGCAGCCAAGGGACAGGCTCTGGAAACACCATATATTTT.

The chain combines TRBV6-5 with TRBJ1-5; 9 bases fit TRBD1. From germline, CDR1 is MNHEY and CDR2 SVGAGI. Germline trimming cut 5 bases from V and 3 bases from J; bases unmatched to any gene: 5. This CDR3 comprises 15 residues. CDR3 DNA sequence: TGTGCCAGCAGTCCCGGGACAGGGTTCAATCAGCCCCAGCATTTT. Translation: CASSPGTGFNQPQHF.

The chain recombines TRBV7-9 with TRBJ2-3, with a tentative D call TRBD2 (6 bases). Germline V gene data show CDR1 as SEHNR and CDR2 as FQNEAQ (reference sequence). There are 14 residues in the CDR3. Trimming pared 4 bases from V and 2 bases from J, leaving 10 bases between. The CDR3 region is CASSSERVTDTQYF. The CDR3 DNA reads TGTGCCAGCAGCTCGGAGCGGGTCACAGATACGCAGTATTTT. The full variable domain, in which reference TRBV7-9 and TRBJ2-3 provide the parts outside the CDR3, is DTGVSQNPRHKITKRGQNVTFRCDPISEHNRLYWYRQTLGQGPEFLTYFQNEAQLEKSRLLSDRFSAERPKGSFSTLEIQRTEQGDSAMYLCASSSERVTDTQYFGPGTRLTVL.

This chain connects TRBV19 to TRBJ2-1; 9 positions match TRBD2. Trimming removed 7 bases from V and 9 bases from J; junction bases left unmatched: 7. The germline gives CDR1 LNHDA, CDR2 SQIVND (reference sequence). This CDR3 is built from 13 residues. CDR3 sequence: CASIGGRAPEQFF. CDR3 nucleotide sequence: TGTGCCAGTATCGGCGGGAGGGCCCCTGAGCAGTTCTTC.

As for this clone: The same CDR3 can be traced to other DNA sequences in this sample. This chain joins TRBV28 and TRBJ2-2, with D tentatively TRBD1 (6 bases). Germline CDR1 MDHEN, CDR2 SYDVKM. The CDR3 sequence is 15 residues long. Trimming removed 5 bases from V and 1 base from J, with 11 bases in between. The CDR3 region is CASSPGTLNTGELFF. CDR3 nucleotides: TGTGCCAGCAGTCCCGGGACATTGAACACCGGGGAGCTGTTTTTT.

The chain carries TRBV10-3 and TRBJ2-7, with 9 bases aligning to TRBD2. Germline lookup yields CDR1 ENHRY and CDR2 SYGVKD. V shed 0 bases, J shed 8 bases, and the junction held 5 bases outside the gene matches. The CDR3 runs 14 residues. The CDR3 reads CAISESSGSGKQYV. The CDR3 DNA sequence: TGTGCCATCAGTGAGTCTAGCGGGAGTGGGAAGCAGTACGTC.

The chain links TRBV7-9 to TRBJ1-4, with TRBD1 matching over 8 bases. Trimming took 7 bases from V and 7 from J; bases not matched to a gene: 2. Germline V gene sequence: CDR1 SEHNR, CDR2 FQNEAQ (reference sequence). The CDR3 loop spans 12 amino acids. The CDR3, as DNA: TGTGCCAGCACCCAGGGGGCTGAAAAACTGTTTTTT. It yields the protein CASTQGAEKLFF.

This chain links TRBV19 with TRBJ1-5; TRBD1 aligns across 7 bases. With V trimmed by 4 bases and J by 2 bases, 5 bases remained unmatched. This CDR3 region has 15 residues. Germline CDR1 reads LNHDA; CDR2 reads SQIVND (reference sequence). The CDR3 nucleotides read TGTGCCAGTAGTACAGGGACAGAGGGCAATCAGCCCCAGCATTTT. Translating gives CASSTGTEGNQPQHF.

This sequence joins TRBV19 and TRBJ1-1, with 9 bases aligning to TRBD1. Germline-derived CDR1 and CDR2 are LNHDA and SQIVND (reference sequence). V lost 6 bases to trimming and J lost 5 bases; unmatched junction nucleotides: 4. The CDR3 consists of 13 residues. CDR3 sequence (DNA): TGTGCCAGTAGCAGGGACAGGGAGACTGAAGCTTTCTTT. Its translation is CASSRDRETEAFF.

J is TRBJ1-1 and V is TRBV6-4; no reliable D call. This CDR3 is built from 15 residues. The germline gives CDR1 MRHNA, CDR2 SNTAGT. Trimming removed 3 bases from V and 3 bases from J, with 14 bases in between. The CDR3 protein is CASSERGVKYTEAFF. The CDR3 bases are TGTGCCAGCAGTGAGCGCGGGGTTAAGTACACTGAAGCTTTCTTT.

The sample holds a few counts of this clone. This chain connects TRBV4-1 to TRBJ1-6; the D gene is possibly TRBD1 (6 bases). The CDR3 consists of 16 residues. V shed 0 bases and J shed 7 bases, with 13 bases lying between them. Germline CDR1 MGHRA, CDR2 YSYEKL. CDR3 in amino acids: CASSQEGRTENSPLHF. The CDR3 nucleotides are TGCGCCAGCAGCCAAGAGGGGCGGACAGAGAATTCACCCCTCCACTTT.

This clone has a single count. The genes are TRBV4-3 and TRBJ1-6, with 7 bases matching TRBD1. Germline V lookup: CDR1 LGHNA, CDR2 YSLEER. Trimming cost V 3 bases and J 7 bases; bases outside gene matches: 9. The CDR3 is made up of 16 amino acids. The CDR3 sequence is CASSQGPGQTNSPLHF. In nucleotides, the CDR3 is TGCGCCAGCAGCCAGGGGCCGGGACAGACCAATTCACCCCTCCACTTT.

V is TRBV25-1 and J is TRBJ2-1; 9 bases match TRBD1. The J segment lost 6 bases and the V segment lost 1 base, leaving 1 base of the junction unmatched. The germline V gene has CDR1 MGHDK and CDR2 SYGVNS. The CDR3 loop spans 14 amino acids. The CDR3 reads CASSELGQGNEQFF. CDR3 sequence (DNA): TGTGCCAGCAGTGAATTGGGACAGGGCAATGAGCAGTTCTTC.

The chain recombines TRBV7-2 with TRBJ2-3; 10 bases line up with TRBD2. This CDR3 has 14 residues. The J segment lost 5 bases and the V segment lost 6 bases, leaving 5 bases of the junction unmatched. Germline lookup yields CDR1 SGHTA and CDR2 FQGNSA. The CDR3 sequence: CASRSLAGVDTQYF. The DNA of the CDR3 is TGTGCCAGCAGGTCTCTAGCGGGAGTAGATACGCAGTATTTT. Based on the CDR3 plus reference TRBV7-2 and TRBJ2-3, the full variable domain is GAGVSQSPSNKVTEKGKDVELRCDPISGHTALYWYRQSLGQGLEFLIYFQGNSAPDKSGLPSDRFSAERTGGSVSTLTIQRTQQEDSAVYLCASRSLAGVDTQYFGPGTRLTVL.

The V and J genes are TRBV4-3 and TRBJ1-2; D ambiguous. V lost 0 bases and J lost 0, with 11 bases in between. Germline lookup yields CDR1 LGHNA and CDR2 YSLEER. The CDR3 is made up of 16 amino acids. The CDR3 sequence: CASSQETYTANYGYTF. The CDR3 nucleotides read TGCGCCAGCAGCCAAGAGACGTACACAGCTAACTATGGCTACACCTTC.

The rearrangement links TRBV30 to TRBJ1-1; 9 bases are a match to TRBD1. Per germline, CDR1 GTSNPN and CDR2 SVGIG (reference sequence). With V trimmed by 5 bases and J by 4 bases, 11 bases remained unmatched. CDR3 length: 15 amino acids. CDR3 protein: CAWARDRVVGTEAFF. The DNA of the CDR3 is TGTGCCTGGGCCCGGGACAGGGTGGTCGGCACTGAAGCTTTCTTT.

The chain has TRBV5-6 and TRBJ2-2; 9 bases agree with TRBD2. Germline trimming cut 4 bases from V and 5 bases from J; bases unmatched to any gene: 15. Germline V gene data show CDR1 as SGHDT and CDR2 as YYEEEE. This CDR3 contains 18 residues. CDR3 residues: CASSNQRGQREATGELFF. The CDR3 DNA reads as TGTGCCAGCAGCAACCAAAGAGGCCAGCGGGAGGCGACCGGGGAGCTGTTTTTT.